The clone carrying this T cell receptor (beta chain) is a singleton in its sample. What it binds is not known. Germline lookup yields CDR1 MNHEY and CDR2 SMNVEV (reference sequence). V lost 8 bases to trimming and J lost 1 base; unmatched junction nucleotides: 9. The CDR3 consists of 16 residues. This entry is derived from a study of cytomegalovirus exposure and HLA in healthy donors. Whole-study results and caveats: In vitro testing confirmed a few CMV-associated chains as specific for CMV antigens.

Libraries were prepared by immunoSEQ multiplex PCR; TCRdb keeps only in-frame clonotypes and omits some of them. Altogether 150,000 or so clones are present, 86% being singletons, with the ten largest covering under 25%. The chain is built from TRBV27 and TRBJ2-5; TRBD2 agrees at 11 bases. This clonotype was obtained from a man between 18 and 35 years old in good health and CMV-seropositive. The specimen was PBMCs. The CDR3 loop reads CASGDPTSGGQETQYF. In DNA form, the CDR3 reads TGTGCCAGCGGAGATCCCACTAGCGGGGGCCAAGAGACCCAGTACTTC.